This TCR beta chain was identified during a study of a mutant IDH1 vaccine in newly diagnosed glioma. Study background: Across weeks 1, 3, 5, 7, 11, 15, 19 and 23, patients received a vaccination each time, eight in all. Former treatment meant radiotherapy, temozolomide, or both; the majority had gotten both.

Here immunoSEQ multiplex PCR was the method, and the copy in TCRdb shows in-frame clones only, minus some. This sample has roughly 130,000 clones, with 80% found just once. On this clone: Its specificity is not known.

Time point meaning: week 11, during vaccination. The investigators gave 300 ug of mutant IDH1 20-mer peptide in each vaccine dose, together with topical imiquimod. Patients carried new grade 3 or 4 IDH1-mutant astrocytomas lacking nuclear ATRX. The source is a man aged 35 to 55 with glioma. This specimen consisted of PBMCs, obtained from a glioma patient whose treatment included an IDH1 peptide vaccine.

The CDR3 sequence is CASSLSLDEADTQYF. DNA of the CDR3: TGTGCCAGCAGCTTGAGCCTAGACGAGGCAGATACGCAGTATTTT. The V call is TRBV5-4, the J call TRBJ2-3; D uncertain. V was trimmed by 1 base and J by 4 bases, leaving 13 bases between them. CDR1 is SGHNT, CDR2 YYREEE, per germline (reference sequence). The CDR3 contains 15 residues. The full variable domain, rest sourced from reference TRBV5-4 and TRBJ2-3, is ETGVTQSPTHLIKTRGQQVTLRCSSQSGHNTVSWYQQALGQGPQFIFQYYREEENGRGNFPPRFSGLQFPNYSSELNVNALELDDSALYLCASSLSLDEADTQYFGPGTRLTVL.